These T cell receptor beta chains were read from a single sample in a study of PD-L1 blockade in urothelial cancer. Method: immunoSEQ multiplex PCR; TCRdb's copy keeps in-frame clones and lacks some. The table includes roughly 52,000 clones, 79% detected once. The sequencing used PBMCs, collected around atezolizumab (anti-PD-L1) treatment. The receptors shown here come from a man between 65 and 85 years old with urothelial cancer. Each CDR3 is given with its conserved first and last residue. A D gene is named only where the DNA matches it firmly. Clone size appears in some rows only: once, few, many, or a class for an expanded clone.

>TRBV25-1|TRBJ2-2|TRBD2|once
CASRASGENTGELFF
TGTGCCAGCAGAGCTAGCGGGGAGAACACCGGGGAGCTGTTTTTT
>TRBV7-2|TRBJ1-4|-|few
CASRRAGEKLFF
TGTGCCAGCAGGCGCGCGGGGGAAAAACTGTTTTTT
>TRBV18|TRBJ2-7|-|-
CASSPGAGEQYF
TGTGCCAGCTCACCAGGGGCTGGCGAGCAGTACTTC
>TRBV30|TRBJ2-1|-|-
CAWSAGSSYNEQFF
TGTGCCTGGAGTGCGGGGAGCTCCTACAATGAGCAGTTCTTC
>TRBV5-1|TRBJ2-5|-|-
CASSENGGRRETQYF
TGCGCCAGCAGCGAGAACGGGGGGCGCCGGGAGACCCAGTACTTC
>TRBV19|TRBJ1-5|TRBD1|once
CASSQRHGDRGNQPQHF
TGTGCCAGTAGCCAAAGGCATGGAGACAGGGGAAATCAGCCCCAGCATTTT
>TRBV18|TRBJ2-7|-|-
CASSPSLATTYEQYF
TGTGCCAGCTCACCATCGCTAGCGACTACCTACGAGCAGTACTTC
>TRBV19|TRBJ1-4|TRBD1|-
CASSIDRGGSHNEKLFF
TGTGCCAGTAGTATCGACAGGGGCGGTTCCCATAATGAAAAACTGTTTTTT
>TRBV28|TRBJ2-7|TRBD2|-
CASSSPGSGSGFSYEQYF
TGTGCCAGCAGTTCTCCGGGTAGCGGGAGTGGGTTTTCCTACGAGCAGTACTTC
>TRBV4-1|TRBJ1-1|-|few
CASSQDRRTRIGTEAFF
TGCGCCAGCAGCCAAGATAGGCGGACACGCATCGGCACTGAAGCTTTCTTT
>TRBV18|TRBJ1-5|TRBD1|-
CASSQRGRDQPQHF
TGTGCCAGCTCACAAAGGGGGCGCGATCAGCCCCAGCATTTT
>TRBV10-3|TRBJ2-2|TRBD1|-
CAITSLGTGLTGELFF
TGTGCCATCACCTCGCTTGGGACAGGGTTGACCGGGGAGCTGTTTTTT
>TRBV7-9|TRBJ2-7|TRBD1|-
CASSPRGTGAYEQYF
TGTGCCAGCAGCCCCAGGGGGACGGGCGCCTACGAGCAGTACTTC
>TRBV2|TRBJ1-1|-|once
CASSPDTMNTEAFF
TGTGCCAGCAGTCCTGACACCATGAACACTGAAGCTTTCTTT
>TRBV9|TRBJ2-3|TRBD1|-
CASSVYGTGTDTQYF
TGTGCCAGCAGCGTATACGGGACAGGGACAGATACGCAGTATTTT
>TRBV7-3|TRBJ2-1|-|-
CASSRAGTNNEQFF
TGTGCCAGCTCCCGAGCGGGGACAAACAATGAGCAGTTCTTC
>TRBV19|TRBJ2-2|-|-
CASNRDGNTGELFF
TGTGCCAGTAATAGAGACGGTAACACCGGGGAGCTGTTTTTT
>TRBV5-6|TRBJ2-2|-|-
CASITRNTGELFF
TGTGCCAGCATCACAAGGAACACCGGGGAGCTGTTTTTT
>TRBV5-1|TRBJ2-1|-|-
CASSLGGGGGNEQFF
TGCGCCAGCAGCTTGGGGGGCGGAGGAGGGAATGAGCAGTTCTTC
>TRBV28|TRBJ1-4|-|-
CASSFPIRLLRDSNEKLFF
TGTGCCAGCAGTTTCCCGATACGCCTCCTCAGGGACTCTAATGAAAAACTGTTTTTT
>TRBV10-3|TRBJ2-7|-|-
CAISESFLSGYEQYF
TGTGCCATCAGTGAGTCTTTCTTGAGCGGCTACGAGCAGTACTTC
>TRBV11-2|TRBJ1-1|TRBD1|once
CASSQRTGGPTTGTEAFF
TGTGCCAGCAGCCAAAGGACAGGGGGCCCAACTACAGGCACTGAAGCTTTCTTT
>TRBV27|TRBJ2-5|TRBD1|once
CASSSPGQVGETQYF
TGTGCCAGCAGTTCTCCCGGACAGGTCGGTGAGACCCAGTACTTC
>TRBV10-3|TRBJ2-7|TRBD1|once
CAISDRGRGYEQYF
TGTGCCATCAGTGACAGGGGGCGAGGCTACGAGCAGTACTTC
>TRBV6-1|TRBJ1-2|-|-
CASSEYGSYGYTF
TGTGCCAGCAGTGAATATGGGAGCTATGGCTACACCTTC
>TRBV11-3|TRBJ1-1|-|-
CASSLNSVNTEAFF
TGTGCCAGCAGCTTAAATTCCGTGAACACTGAAGCTTTCTTT
>TRBV19|TRBJ2-3|TRBD1|-
CASSLWTGEDTQYF
TGTGCCAGTAGTCTCTGGACAGGGGAAGATACGCAGTATTTT
>TRBV28|TRBJ2-3|TRBD2|-
CASSATSGSTDTQYF
TGTGCCAGCAGTGCCACTAGCGGAAGTACAGATACGCAGTATTTT
>TRBV7-9|TRBJ2-1|TRBD2|-
CASSPPRPSGSHNEQFF
TGTGCCAGCAGCCCCCCCCGCCCTAGCGGGAGTCACAATGAGCAGTTCTTC
>TRBV6-6|TRBJ1-2|-|once
CASSYKEREGYTF
TGTGCCAGCAGTTATAAGGAGAGGGAAGGCTACACCTTC
>TRBV30|TRBJ2-3|TRBD1|-
CAWGTGGTDTQYF
TGTGCCTGGGGGACAGGGGGCACAGATACGCAGTATTTT
>TRBV11-2|TRBJ2-7|TRBD2|-
CASSQGRTSGNEQYF
TGTGCCAGCAGCCAAGGAAGGACTAGCGGGAACGAGCAGTACTTC
>TRBV5-1|TRBJ1-4|-|-
CASRLESTNEKLFF
TGCGCCAGCAGATTAGAATCAACTAATGAAAAACTGTTTTTT
>TRBV18|TRBJ1-1|TRBD1|-
CASSTGITEAFF
TGTGCCAGCTCGACAGGGATCACTGAAGCTTTCTTT
>TRBV5-1|TRBJ2-5|TRBD1|-
CASSRGQGGRSETQYF
TGCGCCAGCAGCAGAGGACAGGGTGGACGTTCAGAGACCCAGTACTTC
>TRBV19|TRBJ2-3|-|-
CASGRAGTDTQYF
TGTGCCTCAGGGCGGGCGGGGACAGATACGCAGTATTTT
>TRBV2|TRBJ2-1|-|-
CASKPYHFPNEQFF
TGTGCCAGCAAGCCCTATCATTTTCCCAATGAGCAGTTCTTC
>TRBV7-9|TRBJ2-1|TRBD2|-
CASSLSGMSGNEQFF
TGTGCCAGCAGCCTTAGCGGGATGTCAGGCAATGAGCAGTTCTTC
>TRBV28|TRBJ2-2|TRBD1|-
CASSIGQGAAGELFF
TGTGCCAGCAGTATCGGACAGGGGGCGGCCGGGGAGCTGTTTTTT
>TRBV7-9|TRBJ2-1|-|-
CASSLARAAYNEQFF
TGTGCCAGCAGCCTTGCGAGGGCCGCCTACAATGAGCAGTTCTTC
>TRBV21-1|TRBJ2-7|-|-
CASSKCRTSGRVTYEQYF
TGTGCCAGCAGCAAATGCCGGACTAGCGGGAGGGTTACCTACGAGCAGTACTTC
>TRBV5-4|TRBJ1-4|-|-
CASSLQGFEKLFF
TGTGCCAGCAGCTTGCAGGGATTCGAAAAACTGTTTTTT
>TRBV2|TRBJ2-5|TRBD2|-
CASSQGLAGGQETQYF
TGTGCCAGCAGCCAAGGACTAGCGGGAGGACAAGAGACCCAGTACTTC
>TRBV10-3|TRBJ2-3|TRBD2|-
CATRLAGPTDTQYF
TGTGCCACCCGGCTAGCGGGACCCACAGATACGCAGTATTTT
>TRBV6-6|TRBJ2-2|-|few
CASSYNTDGELFF
TGTGCCAGCAGTTATAACACAGACGGGGAGCTGTTTTTT
>TRBV10-3|TRBJ2-2|-|-
CAISDLGGNTGELFF
TGTGCCATCAGTGACCTTGGAGGGAACACCGGGGAGCTGTTTTTT
>TRBV6-1|TRBJ2-7|TRBD2|-
CASSEVLAVGGGYEQYF
TGTGCCAGCAGTGAAGTCCTGGCGGTGGGGGGGGGATACGAGCAGTACTTC
>TRBV28|TRBJ1-5|-|-
CASRYTGSWGDQPQHF
TGTGCCAGCAGATACACCGGGTCCTGGGGGGATCAGCCCCAGCATTTT